Sequencing of this T cell receptor beta chain was carried out in a study of cytotoxic CD8 clonotypes in ibrutinib-treated CLL. TCRdb's table, derived via immunoSEQ multiplex PCR, lists solely in-frame clones and lacks some. In the table there are approximately 22,000 clones, under 80% of which are singletons. The CDR3 loop spans 13 amino acids. The V gene lost 3 bases and the J gene lost 6 bases, with 9 bases spanning the gap. Germline V lookup: CDR1 SGDLS, CDR2 YYNGEE. The V gene is TRBV9, the J gene TRBJ2-2; D not resolved. Source: PBMCs, taken before ibrutinib treatment. This TCR derives from a human donor with chronic lymphocytic leukemia. The CDR3 loop is CASSGQLAGELFF. CDR3 sequence (DNA): TGTGCCAGCAGCGGTCAGTTGGCCGGGGAGCTGTTTTTT.